The 16 T cell receptor beta chains below come from one sample, sequenced in a study of PD-1 blockade in classical Hodgkin lymphoma. In every patient, relapse followed autologous stem cell transplantation, while exposure to brentuximab vedotin differed. Using immunoSEQ multiplex PCR, the repertoire was profiled, and TCRdb retains in-frame clones only, with some absent. The data hold about 93,000 clones, with 81% observed a single time. Sequencing used peripheral blood mononuclear cells (PBMCs), obtained before the second cycle of nivolumab. These receptors came from a human donor with classical Hodgkin lymphoma.

The genes are TRBV19 and TRBJ1-1; D perhaps matches TRBD1 (6 bases). V lost 8 bases, J lost 5 bases, and 18 bases lay in between. Germline CDR1 is LNHDA and CDR2 is SQIVND (reference sequence). This CDR3 comprises 14 residues. The CDR3 here is CASLARGRGTEAFF. CDR3 coding DNA: TGTGCCAGTTTGGCCCGGGGGCGCGGGACTGAAGCTTTCTTT.

This clone came up a few times. This sequence joins TRBV27 and TRBJ2-7; D tentatively reads TRBD1 or TRBD2 (5 bases each). The germline V and J ends were trimmed by 1 base and 5 bases, with 12 bases remaining between them. CDR1 is MNHEY and CDR2 is SMNVEV in the germline V gene (reference sequence). This CDR3 contains 14 residues. CDR3 nucleotides: TGTGCCAGCAGTTTATGGGGGTCCGCTCACGAGCAGTACTTC. Residues: CASSLWGSAHEQYF.

The genes are TRBV2 and TRBJ2-2, with 8 bases lining up with TRBD2. Trimming cost V 5 bases and J 6 bases; bases outside gene matches: 5. The germline gives CDR1 SNHLY, CDR2 FYNNEI. This CDR3 is built from 14 residues. CDR3 bases: TGTGCCAGCAGTAAGGGGCGGGAGGCCGGGGAGCTGTTTTTT. The encoded protein is CASSKGREAGELFF.

The chain recombines TRBV10-3 with TRBJ1-3, with 7 bases aligning to TRBD1. Germline-derived CDR1 and CDR2 are ENHRY and SYGVKD. This CDR3 has 15 residues. Unmatched junction bases numbered 2, after V lost 3 bases and J lost 0 bases. Here the CDR3 reads CAISDGDSSGNTIYF. CDR3 coding DNA: TGTGCCATCAGTGACGGGGACAGCTCTGGAAACACCATATATTTT.

The chain couples TRBV10-3 to TRBJ2-1, with D maybe TRBD2 (5 bases). V dropped 1 base and J dropped 0 bases, with 13 bases sitting between them. CDR1 and CDR2 (germline): ENHRY, SYGVKD. CDR3 length: 17 residues. Here the CDR3 reads CAISEFGLSSSYNEQFF. In nucleotides, the CDR3 is TGTGCCATCAGTGAGTTCGGACTTTCGAGCTCCTACAATGAGCAGTTCTTC.

The chain carries TRBV18 and TRBJ2-1, with TRBD2 matching over 9 bases. V lost 4 bases to trimming and J lost 0 bases; unmatched junction nucleotides: 4. The V gene's germline CDR1 is KGHSH and CDR2 LQKENI. The CDR3 totals 16 residues. CDR3 sequence (DNA): TGTGCCAGCTCACACAGCGGGGGGAGCTCCTACAATGAGCAGTTCTTC. It yields the protein CASSHSGGSSYNEQFF.

This chain uses TRBV4-1 with TRBJ1-4; D unclear. V was pared by 0 bases and J by 0 bases, with 5 bases between. The length of the CDR3 is 15 residues. Germline CDR1 MGHRA, CDR2 YSYEKL. The CDR3 bases are TGCGCCAGCAGCCAAGAAGGCGCAACTAATGAAAAACTGTTTTTT. Its translation is CASSQEGATNEKLFF.

DNA of the CDR3: TGTGCCAGCAGTGAAGCAACAGCAGTTCGAGTCACCGGGGAGCTGTTTTTT. Protein product: CASSEATAVRVTGELFF. The chain is built from TRBV6-1 and TRBJ2-2; D call uncertain. This CDR3 is 17 amino acids long. The germline V gene has CDR1 MNHNS and CDR2 SASEGT. Deletions cut 0 bases from V and 4 bases from J, with 15 bases between.

This chain uses TRBV5-5 with TRBJ2-7; perhaps TRBD1 as D (6 bases). The CDR3 contains 16 residues. V dropped 4 bases and J dropped 0 bases, with 17 bases sitting between them. Germline lookup yields CDR1 SGHKS and CDR2 YYEKEE (reference sequence). The CDR3 loop reads CASSRQGQSSSYEQYF. CDR3 nucleotides: TGTGCCAGCAGCCGCCAGGGGCAGTCGAGCTCCTACGAGCAGTACTTC. Full variable domain (missing parts from reference TRBV5-5 and TRBJ2-7): DAGVTQSPTHLIKTRGQQVTLRCSPISGHKSVSWYQQVLGQGPQFIFQYYEKEERGRGNFPDRFSARQFPNYSSELNVNALLLGDSALYLCASSRQGQSSSYEQYFGPGTRLTVT.

The chain employs TRBV19 and TRBJ1-4; D remains unclear. Trimming took 3 bases from V and 4 from J, leaving 9 bases between them. The CDR3 has 14 amino acids. Looked up from germline, CDR1 is LNHDA and CDR2 is SQIVND (reference sequence). This CDR3 reads CASSIGQSNEKLFF. The CDR3 region has the DNA TGTGCCAGTAGTATTGGGCAGAGTAATGAAAAACTGTTTTTT.

This clone was recorded only once. The chain employs TRBV2 and TRBJ2-2; tentatively, D is TRBD2 (6 bases). Looked up from germline, CDR1 is SNHLY and CDR2 is FYNNEI. The CDR3 consists of 14 residues. Trimming took 8 bases from V and 4 from J, leaving 14 bases between them. Here the CDR3 DNA reads TGTGCCAGCGGGGACTTCCTATCCACCGGGGAGCTGTTTTTT. Translation gives CASGDFLSTGELFF.

The genes are TRBV7-2 and TRBJ1-1; D uncertain. This CDR3 comprises 15 residues. Trimming removed 3 bases from V and 6 bases from J, with 17 bases in between. Germline V gene sequence: CDR1 SGHTA, CDR2 FQGNSA. CDR3 residues: CASSLFGVSASEAFF. CDR3 sequence (DNA): TGTGCCAGCAGCTTGTTTGGGGTCAGCGCGTCTGAAGCTTTCTTT. The whole variable domain, remainder taken from reference TRBV7-2 and TRBJ1-1, is GAGVSQSPSNKVTEKGKDVELRCDPISGHTALYWYRQSLGQGLEFLIYFQGNSAPDKSGLPSDRFSAERTGGSVSTLTIQRTQQEDSAVYLCASSLFGVSASEAFFGQGTRLTVV.

The chain uses TRBV7-9 and TRBJ1-3, with no clear D. Trimming pared 5 bases from V and 0 bases from J, leaving 11 bases between. This CDR3 is 15 amino acids long. Germline-derived CDR1 and CDR2 are SEHNR and FQNEAQ (reference sequence). The CDR3 DNA sequence: TGTGCCAGCAGCCGACCTGACGTCTCTGGAAACACCATATATTTT. Translation: CASSRPDVSGNTIYF. Full variable domain (missing parts from reference TRBV7-9 and TRBJ1-3): DTGVSQNPRHKITKRGQNVTFRCDPISEHNRLYWYRQTLGQGPEFLTYFQNEAQLEKSRLLSDRFSAERPKGSFSTLEIQRTEQGDSAMYLCASSRPDVSGNTIYFGEGSWLTVV.

The rearrangement joins TRBV6-5 to TRBJ2-1; possible D gene TRBD2, 6 bases. The CDR3 is 15 residues long. V gave up 4 bases and J gave up 9 bases, with 19 bases separating them. Germline V lookup: CDR1 MNHEY, CDR2 SVGAGI. For the CDR3, the DNA is TGTGCCAGCAGTTCCGCCGGGAGCCCGAGGGGTGAGCAGTTCTTC. This codes for CASSSAGSPRGEQFF.

The rearrangement joins TRBV6-6 to TRBJ1-2; D gene ambiguous. Germline loops: CDR1 MNHNY, CDR2 SVGAGI (reference sequence). CDR3 length: 13 amino acids. The germline V and J ends were trimmed by 1 base and 14 bases, with 17 bases remaining between them. The CDR3 region is CASSYFDGPRLTF. CDR3 sequence (DNA): TGTGCCAGCAGTTACTTCGACGGACCGCGACTTACCTTC.

In its sample, this clone was seen a few times. CDR3: CASSRVGSRGSSGNTIYF. CDR3 nucleotide sequence: TGTGCCAGCAGCCGGGTGGGGTCCAGGGGGTCCTCTGGAAACACCATATATTTT. The chain uses TRBV5-6 and TRBJ1-3; 7 nucleotides agree with TRBD1. The CDR3 spans 18 residues. The J segment lost 0 bases and the V segment lost 4 bases, leaving 13 bases of the junction unmatched. Germline CDR1 SGHDT, CDR2 YYEEEE.